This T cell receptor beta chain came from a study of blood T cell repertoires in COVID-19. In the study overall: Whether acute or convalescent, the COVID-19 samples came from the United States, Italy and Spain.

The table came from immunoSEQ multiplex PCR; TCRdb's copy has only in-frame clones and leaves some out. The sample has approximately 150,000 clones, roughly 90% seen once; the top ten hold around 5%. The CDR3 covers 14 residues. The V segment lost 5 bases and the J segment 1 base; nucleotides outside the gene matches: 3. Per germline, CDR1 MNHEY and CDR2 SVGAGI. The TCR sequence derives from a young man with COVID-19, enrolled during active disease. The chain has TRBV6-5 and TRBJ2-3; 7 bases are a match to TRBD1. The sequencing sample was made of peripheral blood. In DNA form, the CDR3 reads TGTGCCAGCAGTCTGGGACAGCGCACAGATACGCAGTATTTT. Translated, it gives CASSLGQRTDTQYF.